The source of this T cell receptor (beta chain) is a study of T cells in Graves' hyperthyroidism and ophthalmopathy. TCR beta CDR3 region amplification was performed from RNA transcripts. An initial round of RT-PCR targeting the TCR CDR3 relied on the HTBI primer set. TCRdb fed the multiplex PCR reads into MiXCR, producing one record per CDR3 protein. Here the sample spans roughly 710,000 distinct CDR3 sequences, 35% being singletons. V was pared by 3 bases and J by 2 bases, with 9 bases of the junction left unmatched. Germline loops: CDR1 SGHVS, CDR2 FQNEAQ. The CDR3 spans 17 residues. The chain has TRBV7-8 and TRBJ2-3, with TRBD2 matching over 9 bases. The TCR was taken from a woman aged 40 to 50 with Graves' hyperthyroidism. The source material was blood. The CDR3 loop is CASSLSSGGWDTDTQYF. The CDR3 nucleotides read TGTGCCAGCAGCTTGAGTAGCGGGGGATGGGACACAGATACGCAGTATTTT.